This TCR beta chain was documented in a study of blood T cell repertoires in COVID-19. Study-wide context: The cDNA or gDNA used as material had been derived from T cells, B-cell-depleted T cells, or PBMCs.

The participants were between roughly 18 and 89 years old and came from 24 US areas. Participant-given clinical history determined each cohort assignment. Per the original methods: Amplifying reference gene primers gave estimates of nucleated cell counts. Sequencing used immunoSEQ multiplex PCR; TCRdb keeps in-frame clones, though not all of them. That table gives V, J and clone size, and the DNA gave D and trimming. The table has around 300,000 clones, around 90% seen once. This CDR3 region has 13 residues. Germline V gives CDR1 LNHDA, CDR2 SQIVND (reference sequence). V was cut by 4 bases and J by 2 bases, with 9 bases left in between.

The sequencing input was PBMCs or T cells enriched from blood (not recorded which). The chain employs TRBV19 and TRBJ2-7; possibly TRBD1 for D (5 bases). This receptor was identified in a woman aged 18-29 years with acute COVID-19. CDR3 residues: CASSTLGAYEQYF. The CDR3 DNA sequence: TGTGCCAGTAGTACCTTAGGGGCCTACGAGCAGTACTTC.